This T cell receptor beta chain was observed in a study of shared clonotypes between healthy human individuals. Study-wide context: There were three CD4 naive, three CD4 memory, two CD8 naive and one CD8 memory plates per donor.

The repertoire was sequenced with immunoSEQ multiplex PCR; TCRdb's copy has only in-frame clones and lacks some. In the table there are some 2,100,000 clones, about 93% of which are singletons. Terminally differentiated effector memory CD45RA+ cells were excluded from the naive CD8 cells, which were CD45RO-negative and positively selected for CCR7. The CDR3 extends over 16 amino acids. J was trimmed by 4 bases and V by 4 bases; bases with no gene match: 8. From germline, CDR1 is SGHRS and CDR2 YFSETQ. This sequence joins TRBV5-1 and TRBJ2-7; 13 positions agree with TRBD2. Sequencing used naive CD8+ T cells from PBMCs. The receptor comes from a man younger than 35 in good health. Some clones in this sample may be carry-over from other donors' samples. CDR3 sequence (DNA): TGCGCCAGCAGCACCACACTAGCGGGAGGGCCTTACGAGCAGTACTTC. This sequence encodes CASSTTLAGGPYEQYF.